The 29 T cell receptor beta chains listed next were all sequenced from one sample in a study of blood T cell repertoires in COVID-19. Sequencing used immunoSEQ multiplex PCR; TCRdb keeps in-frame clones, though not all of them. There are about 78,000 clones in the sample; around 74% occur only once, and about a tenth lies in the top ten. Sequenced sample: peripheral blood. The receptors were gathered from a human donor in a cohort sampled during active COVID-19.

This chain links TRBV6-5 with TRBJ2-7, with TRBD2 matching 12 bases. Germline V lookup: CDR1 MNHEY, CDR2 SVGAGI. CDR3 length equals 15 residues. Trimming cost V 6 bases and J 0 bases; bases outside gene matches: 3. CDR3 sequence (DNA): TGTGCCAGCAGAAGGACTAGCGGGGACTCCTACGAGCAGTACTTC. Translation: CASRRTSGDSYEQYF.

This chain uses TRBV7-2 with TRBJ1-6, with no clear D. CDR1 SGHTA and CDR2 FQGNSA come from the germline V gene. CDR3 length equals 12 residues. Between the trimmed V and J ends, which lost 7 bases and 7 bases, there was a span of 8 bases. CDR3 coding DNA: TGTGCCAGCACCCTCCCGAATTCACCCCTCCACTTT. Translating it yields CASTLPNSPLHF. Variable domain in full (rest from reference TRBV7-2 and TRBJ1-6): GAGVSQSPSNKVTEKGKDVELRCDPISGHTALYWYRQSLGQGLEFLIYFQGNSAPDKSGLPSDRFSAERTGGSVSTLTIQRTQQEDSAVYLCASTLPNSPLHFGNGTRLTVT.

V is TRBV11-2 and J is TRBJ1-1; D not certain. The CDR3 spans 15 residues. In germline, CDR1 is SGHAT, CDR2 FQNNGV. With 4 bases removed from V and 0 bases from J, the gap between germline ends came to 12 bases. CDR3 sequence (DNA): TGTGCCAGCAGCTCCCGGGTCTTGATGAACACTGAAGCTTTCTTT. This gives the protein CASSSRVLMNTEAFF.

This clone has a single count. The chain joins TRBV7-2 to TRBJ2-5; D might be TRBD1 (6 bases). The CDR3 runs 15 residues. From germline, CDR1 is SGHTA and CDR2 FQGNSA. Trimming removed 5 bases at V and 5 bases at J, with 18 bases between. The CDR3 nucleotides are TGTGCCAGCAGCAAAAAAAGGGGGTCCCAGGAGACCCAGTACTTC. Translated, it gives CASSKKRGSQETQYF.

This clone was seen a handful of times. This chain uses TRBV28 with TRBJ1-2, with TRBD1 as a possible D gene (5 bases). With 1 base removed from V and 8 bases from J, the gap between germline ends came to 8 bases. The CDR3 runs to 12 residues. Germline CDR1 MDHEN, CDR2 SYDVKM. Written as DNA, the CDR3 is TGTGCCAGCAGTTTATCGGGGGGAGGCTACACCTTC. It specifies CASSLSGGGYTF.

The V gene is TRBV3-1 (or the pseudogene TRBV3-2), the J gene TRBJ1-2; 8 nucleotides agree with TRBD1. Germline V CDR1 and CDR2: LGHDT, YNNKEL (reference sequence). V dropped 1 base and J dropped 6; count of bases not matched to a gene: 7. CDR3 length: 15 residues. CDR3 sequence: CASSQAKGQAHGYTF. DNA of the CDR3: TGTGCCAGCAGCCAAGCGAAGGGACAGGCCCATGGCTACACCTTC.

The chain combines TRBV6-5 with TRBJ2-7; TRBD1 agrees at 10 bases. Germline CDR1 reads MNHEY; CDR2 reads SVGAGI. J was trimmed by 10 bases and V by 5 bases; bases with no gene match: 8. This CDR3 has 13 amino acids. The CDR3 DNA reads TGTGCCAGCAGTCAGCCGGGACAGGGGCGACAGTACTTC. Protein: CASSQPGQGRQYF.

J is TRBJ1-2 and V is TRBV11-2, with D possibly matching TRBD1 (5 bases). The CDR3 covers 13 residues. V lost 1 base, J lost 8 bases, and 11 bases lay in between. Looked up from germline, CDR1 is SGHAT and CDR2 is FQNNGV. The CDR3 spells CASSLAQGSGYTF. The CDR3 nucleotides are TGTGCCAGCAGCTTAGCCCAGGGTAGCGGCTACACCTTC. The entire variable domain, with the rest obtained from reference TRBV11-2 and TRBJ1-2, is as follows: EAGVAQSPRYKIIEKRQSVAFWCNPISGHATLYWYQQILGQGPKLLIQFQNNGVVDDSQLPKDRFSAERLKGVDSTLKIQPAKLEDSAVYLCASSLAQGSGYTFGSGTRLTVV.

This clone was seen once. J is TRBJ1-2 and V is TRBV10-3; D not certain. The germline gives CDR1 ENHRY, CDR2 SYGVKD. CDR3 length: 13 residues. The V gene lost 7 bases and the J gene lost 5 bases, with 14 bases spanning the gap. CDR3 bases: TGTGCCATCACCACGGGGTTCGATTATGGCTACACCTTC. Translating gives CAITTGFDYGYTF.

V gene TRBV30 combines with J gene TRBJ1-6; 8 bases fit TRBD1. With 8 bases clipped from V and 6 bases from J, the junction kept 12 bases outside the gene matches. The CDR3 is 15 amino acids. The germline V gene encodes CDR1 GTSNPN and CDR2 SVGIG (reference sequence). In nucleotides, the CDR3 is TGTGCCGGCCACGGAAGACAGGGGCTTAATTCACCCCTCCACTTT. It translates to CAGHGRQGLNSPLHF.

This clone was seen a handful of times. The chain has TRBV6-1 and TRBJ2-3; D remains ambiguous. CDR1 is MNHNS, CDR2 SASEGT, per germline. V was clipped by 3 bases and J by 2 bases, with 3 bases between them. This CDR3 comprises 12 residues. CDR3 in DNA: TGTGCCAGCAGTGACGTCACAGATACGCAGTATTTT. Amino acids: CASSDVTDTQYF.

The V and J genes are TRBV9 and TRBJ1-3, with TRBD1 matching over 7 bases. J lost 7 bases, V lost 4 bases, and 11 bases had no gene match. Per germline, CDR1 SGDLS and CDR2 YYNGEE. The CDR3 contains 15 residues. CDR3 sequence (DNA): TGTGCCAGCAGCTCTACAGGGGCGCAGGGGAACACCATATATTTT. Amino acids: CASSSTGAQGNTIYF.

The chain links TRBV5-4 to TRBJ1-4, with a tentative D call TRBD1 (6 bases). Per germline, CDR1 SGHNT and CDR2 YYREEE (reference sequence). The CDR3 has 14 residues. The V end was cut by 5 bases, the J end by 4 bases, with 12 bases between. The CDR3 spells CASRGTGRNEKLFF. The CDR3 region has the DNA TGTGCCAGCAGGGGCACAGGGCGTAATGAAAAACTGTTTTTT.

V is TRBV7-8 and J is TRBJ2-7; possibly TRBD2 for D (7 bases). Between the trimmed V and J ends, which lost 8 bases and 4 bases, there was a span of 15 bases. The germline V gene has CDR1 SGHVS and CDR2 FQNEAQ. The CDR3 sequence is 13 residues long. CDR3 sequence: CASRGGGRYEQYF. CDR3 DNA sequence: TGTGCCAGCCGCGGCGGGGGCAGATACGAGCAGTACTTC.

Here the CDR3 DNA reads TGTGCCAGCAGCCCTGTAATCGGGCGGGCCCTCCACTTT. As protein: CASSPVIGRALHF. The J gene is TRBJ1-6, the V gene TRBV27; no reliable D call. This CDR3 has 13 amino acids. Germline V gives CDR1 MNHEY, CDR2 SMNVEV (reference sequence). The germline V and J ends were trimmed by 6 bases and 14 bases, with 17 bases remaining between them.

The rearrangement links TRBV18 to TRBJ2-3; 8 bases agree with TRBD2. Germline V gene data show CDR1 as KGHSH and CDR2 as LQKENI. V lost 1 base to trimming and J lost 4 bases; unmatched junction nucleotides: 4. This CDR3 has 15 residues. The CDR3 DNA reads as TGTGCCAGCTCACCACAAGCGGGGGCCGCAGATACGCAGTATTTT. This gives the protein CASSPQAGAADTQYF.

This sequence joins TRBV18 and TRBJ1-5, with TRBD1 as a possible D gene (6 bases). In germline, CDR1 is KGHSH, CDR2 LQKENI. This CDR3 has 17 amino acids. V lost 3 bases and J lost 2, with 17 bases in between. CDR3 nucleotides: TGTGCCAGCTCACCCGGACAGCCCGGGTACGGCAATCAGCCCCAGCATTTT. Translated: CASSPGQPGYGNQPQHF.

This chain joins TRBV9 and TRBJ2-3; TRBD1 aligns across 9 bases. Germline CDR1 SGDLS, CDR2 YYNGEE. CDR3 length: 17 amino acids. Trimming at V came to 3 bases and at J to 6 bases, leaving 14 bases not matched to a gene. CDR3 sequence: CASSAVPGQGTEDTQYF. The CDR3 DNA sequence: TGTGCCAGCAGCGCCGTCCCGGGACAGGGAACGGAGGATACGCAGTATTTT.

This clone was found a few times. J is TRBJ2-7 and V is TRBV4-3; 7 bases are shared with TRBD1. After removal of 4 bases from V and 4 bases from J, the junction contained 7 bases not matched to a gene. Germline-derived CDR1 and CDR2 are LGHNA and YSLEER. This CDR3 spans 14 amino acids. CDR3 sequence: CASSLLTGQYEQYF. CDR3 nucleotides: TGCGCCAGCAGCCTACTGACAGGGCAATACGAGCAGTACTTC.

The chain couples TRBV6-5 to TRBJ2-7; D may be TRBD2 (6 bases). The germline V gene encodes CDR1 MNHEY and CDR2 SVGAGI. This CDR3 has 13 residues. CDR3: CAPGLLLSYEQYF. As DNA, the CDR3 is TGTGCTCCGGGACTGCTCCTCTCGTACGAGCAGTACTTC.

The chain recombines TRBV5-4 with TRBJ1-2; D unresolved. The CDR3 has 13 amino acids. V lost 4 bases, J lost 5 bases, and 12 bases lay in between. Germline CDR1 and CDR2: SGHNT and YYREEE (reference sequence). This chain's CDR3 is CASSADVLYGYTF. The CDR3 DNA reads as TGTGCCAGCAGCGCGGATGTGTTATATGGCTACACCTTC. The full variable domain, completed using reference TRBV5-4 and TRBJ1-2, is ETGVTQSPTHLIKTRGQQVTLRCSSQSGHNTVSWYQQALGQGPQFIFQYYREEENGRGNFPPRFSGLQFPNYSSELNVNALELDDSALYLCASSADVLYGYTFGSGTRLTVV.

V and J are TRBV5-4 and TRBJ2-7, with 7 bases matching TRBD1. The CDR3 has 15 residues. V was pared by 0 bases and J by 2 bases, with 5 bases of the junction left unmatched. The germline V gene has CDR1 SGHNT and CDR2 YYREEE (reference sequence). CDR3 sequence (DNA): TGTGCCAGCAGCTTGGACAGGGGATCAACCTACGAGCAGTACTTC. Amino acid sequence: CASSLDRGSTYEQYF.

This rearrangement joins TRBV7-2 to TRBJ1-5; D is undetermined. This CDR3 is built from 15 residues. Germline-derived CDR1 and CDR2 are SGHTA and FQGNSA. Trimming took 5 bases from V and 1 from J, leaving 12 bases between them. CDR3 nucleotides: TGTGCCAGCAGCCCGACAAGCGGGAGCAATCAGCCCCAGCATTTT. It codes for CASSPTSGSNQPQHF.

The chain joins TRBV6-2 or TRBV6-3 to TRBJ1-5; TRBD1 matches 7 bases. The V gene's germline CDR1 is MNHEY and CDR2 SVGEGT. This CDR3 spans 15 amino acids. Losses at the gene ends were 4 bases for V and 2 bases for J; bases not matched to a gene: 5. CDR3 nucleotides: TGTGCCAGCAGTTCAGGGGGTGCAGGCAATCAGCCCCAGCATTTT. Protein product: CASSSGGAGNQPQHF.

This chain links TRBV11-2 with TRBJ2-7, with TRBD1 identical over 8 bases. V lost 1 base and J lost 3; bases outside the gene matches: 5. CDR3 length equals 15 residues. Germline V gene lookup returns CDR1 SGHAT and CDR2 FQNNGV. The CDR3 nucleotides read TGTGCCAGCAGCTTAGGGGACAGGTTCCACTACGAGCAGTACTTC. Protein: CASSLGDRFHYEQYF.

V usage is TRBV2 and J usage is TRBJ1-2; TRBD1 might be the D (5 bases). The V end lost 6 bases, the J end lost 5 bases, and 16 bases lay between the germline ends. This CDR3 spans 14 amino acids. CDR1 is SNHLY, CDR2 FYNNEI, per germline. The CDR3 reads CASSGTGRGYGYTF. The CDR3 DNA reads TGTGCCAGCAGCGGGACCGGGAGGGGATATGGCTACACCTTC.

This clone showed up just a few times. The gene calls are TRBV4-1 and TRBJ2-7, with TRBD1 as a possible D gene (6 bases). CDR3 length equals 15 residues. Looked up from germline, CDR1 is MGHRA and CDR2 is YSYEKL. With 1 base removed from V and 2 bases from J, the gap between germline ends came to 12 bases. CDR3 region: CASSQVRQGTYEQYF. The DNA of the CDR3 is TGCGCCAGCAGCCAAGTACGTCAGGGGACCTACGAGCAGTACTTC.

This clone was seen only a few times. J is TRBJ2-2 and V is TRBV5-1, with 11 bases fitting TRBD1. The CDR3 is 14 amino acids. Germline V gene lookup returns CDR1 SGHRS and CDR2 YFSETQ. V dropped 0 bases and J dropped 11; count of bases not matched to a gene: 3. The chain's CDR3 is CASSLGTGGLELFF. DNA of the CDR3: TGCGCCAGCAGCTTGGGGACAGGGGGCTTAGAGCTGTTTTTT.

J is TRBJ1-2 and V is TRBV6-5; 8 positions match TRBD1. The CDR3 is 14 residues long. CDR1 is MNHEY and CDR2 is SVGAGI in the germline V gene. V was pared by 6 bases and J by 3 bases, with 6 bases of the junction left unmatched. The CDR3 DNA follows: TGTGCCAGCAGAAGGACAGGGATCGACTATGGCTACACCTTC. Residues: CASRRTGIDYGYTF.